This T cell receptor (beta chain) was identified in a study of blood T cell repertoires in COVID-19. Overall study: The United States, Italy and Spain provided the acute and convalescent COVID-19 samples.

The CDR3 extends over 13 amino acids. V lost 6 bases, J lost 1 base, and 10 bases lay in between. From germline, CDR1 is SQVTM and CDR2 ANQGSEA. As processed by the authors: From reference gene primer amplification, estimates of nucleated cell counts were derived. Clones were sequenced by immunoSEQ multiplex PCR, and TCRdb holds only the in-frame ones, with some missing. V and J calls and clone size are copied from that table; D and trimming were computed from the DNA. Altogether 250,000 to 300,000 clones are present, approximately 88% being singletons, with the ten largest covering around 0.8%. The sample comprised peripheral blood. This rearrangement joins TRBV29-1 to TRBJ1-5; D not certain. This clonotype originated in a woman younger than 45 with acute or convalescent COVID-19. CDR3 residues: CSVTTISNQPQHF. Written as DNA, the CDR3 is TGCAGCGTGACGACTATAAGCAATCAGCCCCAGCATTTT.